This T cell receptor (beta chain) was sequenced during a study of T cells in women clearing cervical HPV infection. For the study at large: Cases: HPV16-related CIN3 or worse on histology, 2 invasive cancers. Controls were women whose single incident HPV16 infection cleared within 12 months without precancer or cancer.

Findings and limits, study-wide: TRBV6-7 abundance was lower in cases than controls (about 0.099% versus 0.16%).

Clones were sequenced by immunoSEQ multiplex PCR, and TCRdb holds only the in-frame ones, with some missing. The sample table includes around 20,000 clones. About this clone: The antigen remains unidentified. Germline and junction disagree at one end, which may indicate a read error. The read halts 3 residues ahead of the CDR3 end, with the missing end drawn from the germline J gene.

The CDR3 sequence is 13 residues long. The germline V gene has CDR1 SEHNR and CDR2 FQNEAQ (reference sequence). The chain carries TRBV7-9 and TRBJ2-7; TRBD1 aligns across 8 bases. Sequences were obtained from blood buffy coat. The sequence came from a woman aged 18-70 years with a cervical HPV16 infection that either progressed to CIN3+ or cleared (not recorded which). CDR3 loop: CSSSPGQAYEQYF. The part of the CDR3 DNA that was read is TGTTCCAGCAGCCCGGGACAGGCCTACGAG.